These T cell receptor beta chains were read from a single sample in a study of T cells in narcolepsy. Assay used: immunoSEQ multiplex PCR; TCRdb lists only in-frame clones, some missing. Here the sample spans 15,000 to 20,000 clones, about nine tenths being singletons. Sample: memory (CD45RA-) CD4+ T cells from blood. The receptors derive from a human donor in good health. Both conserved end residues are part of each CDR3. D genes are given only for firm matches. Not every row has a clone size; where given, it reads once, few, many or a size class.

D: NA; size: NA; V: TRBV25-1; J: TRBJ2-7; DNA: TGTGCCAGCAGTGAGTTGGGTGGTCTCTCCGAGCAGTACTTC; CDR3: CASSELGGLSEQYF
D: TRBD1; size: NA; V: TRBV4-3; J: TRBJ2-3; DNA: TGCGCCAGCAGCCTATCCGGGACAGGGGGCCCAGATACGCAGTATTTT; CDR3: CASSLSGTGGPDTQYF
D: TRBD1; size: NA; V: TRBV19; J: TRBJ1-2; DNA: TGTGCCAGTAGGATTGCTTTGGGACAGGGGGTAGGAGGCTACACCTTC; CDR3: CASRIALGQGVGGYTF
D: TRBD1; size: NA; V: TRBV20-1; J: TRBJ1-4; DNA: TGCAGTGCTCAGGACAGGGTTAAACTGTTTTTT; CDR3: CSAQDRVKLFF
D: NA; size: NA; V: TRBV30; J: TRBJ2-2; DNA: TGTGCCTGGAGTGCACTCTCGGGACCAGTTAACACCGGGGAGCTGTTTTTT; CDR3: CAWSALSGPVNTGELFF
D: TRBD1; size: NA; V: TRBV7-3; J: TRBJ2-2; DNA: TGTGCCAGCAGCTTGAGTCCCGGGACAGCCGGCACCGGGGAGCTGTTTTTT; CDR3: CASSLSPGTAGTGELFF
D: TRBD1; size: NA; V: TRBV19; J: TRBJ1-5; DNA: TGTGCCAGTAGTACCGGGGACAGGGGGGGTTATCAGCCCCAGCATTTT; CDR3: CASSTGDRGGYQPQHF
D: NA; size: NA; V: TRBV11-2; J: TRBJ2-1; DNA: TGTGCCAGCAGCTTCGGTGATGAGCAGTTCTTC; CDR3: CASSFGDEQFF
D: TRBD1; size: NA; V: TRBV4-1; J: TRBJ2-5; DNA: TGCGCCAGCAGCCAAGATCCCACCGGGACAGGGTTCAGCGAGACCCAGTACTTC; CDR3: CASSQDPTGTGFSETQYF
D: TRBD2; size: NA; V: TRBV6-5; J: TRBJ2-7; DNA: TGTGCCAGCAAAGGGACTAGCGGGGTCTGGGAGCAGTACTTC; CDR3: CASKGTSGVWEQYF
D: NA; size: few; V: TRBV11-2; J: TRBJ1-3; DNA: TGTGCCAGCAGCTTAGATCCTGCGGGGGCAGCTGGAAACACCATATATTTT; CDR3: CASSLDPAGAAGNTIYF
D: NA; size: NA; V: TRBV7-8; J: TRBJ2-5; DNA: TGTGCCAGTTCCAAAAGTTACCAAGAGACCCAGTACTTC; CDR3: CASSKSYQETQYF
D: NA; size: few; V: TRBV6-5; J: TRBJ1-2; DNA: TGTGCCAGCAAGAGAGGCCAGGGACTAGATGGCTACACCTTC; CDR3: CASKRGQGLDGYTF
D: NA; size: NA; V: TRBV7-2; J: TRBJ1-2; DNA: TGTGCCAGCAGCTTAGATGCCTTGCAGGGTGGTGGCTACACCTTC; CDR3: CASSLDALQGGGYTF
D: NA; size: NA; V: TRBV7-8; J: TRBJ1-6; DNA: TGTGCCAGCAGAGTTGACAGGCTTAATTCACCCCTCCACTTT; CDR3: CASRVDRLNSPLHF
D: NA; size: NA; V: TRBV19; J: TRBJ2-7; DNA: TGTGCCAGTAGCCAAGGAGGGGACGAGCAGTACTTC; CDR3: CASSQGGDEQYF
D: NA; size: NA; V: TRBV5-1; J: TRBJ1-1; DNA: TGCGCCAGCAGCTTGGTGGCAGGGGAGGGCACTGAAGCTTTCTTT; CDR3: CASSLVAGEGTEAFF
D: NA; size: few; V: TRBV4-3; J: TRBJ1-1; DNA: TGCGCCAGCAGCCAAGATGTCAGCAGAGACACTGAAGCTTTCTTT; CDR3: CASSQDVSRDTEAFF
D: NA; size: NA; V: TRBV29-1; J: TRBJ1-2; DNA: TGCAGCGTGAGCCCGGGGGTGTTAGTCGATGGCTACACCTTC; CDR3: CSVSPGVLVDGYTF
D: NA; size: NA; V: TRBV19; J: TRBJ1-2; DNA: TGTGCCAGTAGTATAAGGAGGGTGGATAACTATGGCTACACCTTC; CDR3: CASSIRRVDNYGYTF
D: TRBD2; size: NA; V: TRBV7-2; J: TRBJ2-7; DNA: TGTGCCAGCAGCTTCACTAGCGGGAGGGCCAGGAACGAGCAGTACTTC; CDR3: CASSFTSGRARNEQYF
D: TRBD2; size: NA; V: TRBV5-6; J: TRBJ2-7; DNA: TGTGCCAGCAGCTCACTAGCGGGGGGTCGATACGAGCAGTACTTC; CDR3: CASSSLAGGRYEQYF
D: NA; size: NA; V: TRBV5-4; J: TRBJ2-3; DNA: TGTGCCAGCAGCTTGTCAGATACGCAGTATTTT; CDR3: CASSLSDTQYF
D: TRBD1; size: once; V: TRBV6-5; J: TRBJ1-2; DNA: TGTGCCAGCAGACAGGGGAACTATGGCTACACCTTC; CDR3: CASRQGNYGYTF
D: TRBD2; size: NA; V: TRBV2; J: TRBJ2-7; DNA: TGTGCCAGCAGGCGGACTAGCGGGAGGGAGGGGGAGCAGTACTTC; CDR3: CASRRTSGREGEQYF